The rows below give T cell receptor beta chains drawn from one sample of a study of T cell responses to AZD1222 COVID-19 vaccine. Clones were read by immunoSEQ multiplex PCR, and TCRdb kept only the in-frame ones, dropping some. The sample comprises 120,000 or so clones, around nine tenths of which are singletons, and around 10% rests with the top ten. The input for sequencing was peripheral blood, taken on day 0 of MenACWY control vaccination. The source of these receptors is an adult in good health. Each CDR3 is given with its conserved first and last residue. D genes are given only for firm matches. A clone size is listed for some rows: how often the clone was seen (once, few, many), or a class if it is expanded.

d_call: .; v_call: TRBV12-3/TRBV12-4; j_call: TRBJ1-2; clone_size: .; cdr3_nt: TGTGCCAGCAGTTTAAACTATGGCTACACCTTC; cdr3_aa: CASSLNYGYTF
d_call: TRBD1; v_call: TRBV4-3; j_call: TRBJ1-2; clone_size: few; cdr3_nt: TGCGCCAGCAGCCAAAACGAAGGGGGCCCTTTCGCCTTC; cdr3_aa: CASSQNEGGPFAF
d_call: TRBD2; v_call: TRBV7-9; j_call: TRBJ2-1; clone_size: .; cdr3_nt: TGTGCCAGCAGCTTAACTAGCGCAAGGGATGAGCAGTTCTTC; cdr3_aa: CASSLTSARDEQFF
d_call: .; v_call: TRBV5-4; j_call: TRBJ1-6; clone_size: .; cdr3_nt: TGTGCCAGCAGGCACGACGGGGCGGACTCCTATAATTCACCCCTCCACTTT; cdr3_aa: CASRHDGADSYNSPLHF
d_call: TRBD1; v_call: TRBV5-1; j_call: TRBJ1-4; clone_size: few; cdr3_nt: TGCGCCAGCAGCTTCGCCGGGACAGGGGACGAAAAACTGTTTTTT; cdr3_aa: CASSFAGTGDEKLFF
d_call: .; v_call: TRBV13; j_call: TRBJ1-1; clone_size: .; cdr3_nt: TGTGCCAGCAGCACCAGGCGGGGGTTTGGTACTGAAGCTTTCTTT; cdr3_aa: CASSTRRGFGTEAFF
d_call: TRBD2; v_call: TRBV5-1; j_call: TRBJ2-2; clone_size: .; cdr3_nt: TGCGCCAGCAGCTTGTTGGCGGGAGAGTCCGGGGAGCTGTTTTTT; cdr3_aa: CASSLLAGESGELFF
d_call: TRBD2; v_call: TRBV19; j_call: TRBJ2-7; clone_size: .; cdr3_nt: TGTGCCAGTAGTAGTGGACTAGCGGGAGTTTTTTCCGAGCAGTACTTC; cdr3_aa: CASSSGLAGVFSEQYF
d_call: .; v_call: TRBV7-8; j_call: TRBJ1-5; clone_size: few; cdr3_nt: TGTGCCAGCAGCCCACGGACAGATCAGCCCCAGCATTTT; cdr3_aa: CASSPRTDQPQHF
d_call: .; v_call: TRBV19; j_call: TRBJ1-5; clone_size: .; cdr3_nt: TGTGCCAGTAGTACGGGGAAAGGAAGCAATCAGCCCCAGCATTTT; cdr3_aa: CASSTGKGSNQPQHF
d_call: TRBD1; v_call: TRBV11-3; j_call: TRBJ1-3; clone_size: .; cdr3_nt: TGTGCCAGCAGCTCCGACAGGGGCTCTGGAAACACCATATATTTT; cdr3_aa: CASSSDRGSGNTIYF
d_call: .; v_call: TRBV11-3; j_call: TRBJ1-2; clone_size: .; cdr3_nt: TGTGCCAGCGGAGGACAGTCCAACTATGGCTACACCTTC; cdr3_aa: CASGGQSNYGYTF
d_call: .; v_call: TRBV19; j_call: TRBJ2-7; clone_size: .; cdr3_nt: TGTGCCAGCAAGGGAACAGGGCGCGAGCAGTACTTC; cdr3_aa: CASKGTGREQYF
d_call: TRBD1; v_call: TRBV27; j_call: TRBJ1-1; clone_size: .; cdr3_nt: TGTGCCAGCAGTAAACAGGGGCAGAACACTGAAGCTTTCTTT; cdr3_aa: CASSKQGQNTEAFF
d_call: .; v_call: TRBV9; j_call: TRBJ2-2; clone_size: .; cdr3_nt: TGTGCCAGCAGCGTAGGATCCGTGGTAGCGTCCACCGGGGAGCTGTTTTTT; cdr3_aa: CASSVGSVVASTGELFF
d_call: .; v_call: TRBV6-5; j_call: TRBJ1-2; clone_size: .; cdr3_nt: TGTGCCAGCAGTTATATCCGGCAGTCCTATGGCTACACCTTC; cdr3_aa: CASSYIRQSYGYTF
d_call: .; v_call: TRBV12-3/TRBV12-4; j_call: TRBJ2-1; clone_size: .; cdr3_nt: TGTGCCAGCAGCACTAGGTACAATGAGCAGTTCTTC; cdr3_aa: CASSTRYNEQFF
d_call: .; v_call: TRBV13; j_call: TRBJ1-2; clone_size: .; cdr3_nt: TGTGCCAGCAGCGCGGGGGTACTCTATGGCTACACCTTC; cdr3_aa: CASSAGVLYGYTF
d_call: .; v_call: TRBV5-6; j_call: TRBJ1-6; clone_size: .; cdr3_nt: TGTGCCAGCACGAGGGGTGTCGAGCCTCTTTTTTCGCCCCTCCACTTT; cdr3_aa: CASTRGVEPLFSPLHF
d_call: TRBD1; v_call: TRBV7-3; j_call: TRBJ1-1; clone_size: .; cdr3_nt: TGTGCCAGCAGCAAGGACAGGGACACTGAAGCTTTCTTT; cdr3_aa: CASSKDRDTEAFF
d_call: TRBD2; v_call: TRBV10-3; j_call: TRBJ2-1; clone_size: .; cdr3_nt: TGTGCCATCAGTGACCTCGGGACTAGCGGGAGGGCCCTGGGGGCTGACAATGAGCAGTTCTTC; cdr3_aa: CAISDLGTSGRALGADNEQFF
d_call: .; v_call: TRBV10-3; j_call: TRBJ1-3; clone_size: .; cdr3_nt: TGTGCCATCAGTGAGTGGACTGCTGGAAACACCATATATTTT; cdr3_aa: CAISEWTAGNTIYF
d_call: TRBD1; v_call: TRBV5-1; j_call: TRBJ1-1; clone_size: once; cdr3_nt: TGCGCCAGCAGCGGACAGGGGGGCACTGAAGCTTTCTTT; cdr3_aa: CASSGQGGTEAFF
d_call: TRBD2; v_call: TRBV19; j_call: TRBJ2-7; clone_size: .; cdr3_nt: TGTGCCAGTAGTCTGAGCACTAGCGGGGTCTCCTACGAGCAGTACTTC; cdr3_aa: CASSLSTSGVSYEQYF
d_call: .; v_call: TRBV7-7; j_call: TRBJ2-1; clone_size: .; cdr3_nt: TGTGCCAGCAGCCCCACTTCCAGCTCCTACAATGAGCAGTTCTTC; cdr3_aa: CASSPTSSSYNEQFF
d_call: .; v_call: TRBV27; j_call: TRBJ1-1; clone_size: .; cdr3_nt: TGTGCCAGCAGCCTAATTGTGGGTGGGGGCACTGAAGCTTTCTTT; cdr3_aa: CASSLIVGGGTEAFF
d_call: .; v_call: TRBV7-2; j_call: TRBJ2-2; clone_size: .; cdr3_nt: TGTGCCAGCAGTAGGACACTGAACACCGGGGAGCTGTTTTTT; cdr3_aa: CASSRTLNTGELFF
d_call: TRBD1; v_call: TRBV9; j_call: TRBJ1-4; clone_size: .; cdr3_nt: TGTGCCAGCAGCCCCAGGGGGCGGGCTAATGAAAAACTGTTTTTT; cdr3_aa: CASSPRGRANEKLFF